Included here is one T cell receptor beta chain sequence, with context. Its antigen is currently unknown. This sample includes further DNA sequences coding for the same CDR3. The entry originates in a study of T cell responses to AZD1222 COVID-19 vaccine. Study results and limitations: Baseline seropositives among AZD1222 recipients totaled only five or six.

Sequencing used immunoSEQ multiplex PCR; TCRdb keeps in-frame clones, though not all of them. The table includes more than 120,000 clones, 89% detected once. The sequenced sample was peripheral blood, obtained 28 days after the second AZD1222 dose. The TCR was taken from an adult who received the AZD1222 COVID-19 vaccine.

The CDR3 here is CASSEKGYGYTF. For the CDR3, the DNA is TGTGCCAGCAGTGAAAAGGGCTATGGCTACACCTTC. The V and J genes are TRBV2 and TRBJ1-2; D is uncertain. The V gene lost 2 bases and the J gene lost 4 bases, with 5 bases spanning the gap. Germline CDR1 is SNHLY and CDR2 is FYNNEI. This CDR3 is 12 amino acids long.